What follows are 9 T cell receptor beta chains derived from one specimen sequenced in a study of blood T cell repertoires in COVID-19 (dated by TCRdb to 2020 to 2022). The protocol used for the library was the immunoSEQ multiplex PCR assay. In its TCRdb copy, this immuneACCESS table keeps in-frame sequences only and misses some clones. Where compared with another copy, unresolved V genes explain less than half of these, and the others have no known cause. The sample table lists 150,000 to 200,000 clones, 90% to 95% of them with a count of one. The ten largest clones capture about 0.54% of the sample. The source material was peripheral blood. The receptors stem from a man aged 50 to 59 with acute or convalescent COVID-19.

V usage is TRBV13 and J usage is TRBJ2-5; 7 bases agree with TRBD1. CDR1 and CDR2 from the germline V gene are PRHDT and FYEKMQ (reference sequence). J was trimmed by 5 bases and V by 6 bases; bases with no gene match: 9. This CDR3 has 14 residues. CDR3 amino acids: CASRQTGAGETQYF. CDR3 DNA: TGTGCCAGCAGGCAAACAGGGGCGGGTGAGACCCAGTACTTC. The whole variable domain, filled in from reference TRBV13 and TRBJ2-5, reads AAGVIQSPRHLIKEKRETATLKCYPIPRHDTVYWYQQGPGQDPQFLISFYEKMQSDKGSIPDRFSAQQFSDYHSELNMSSLELGDSALYFCASRQTGAGETQYFGPGTRLLVL.

This clone came up once. This chain joins TRBV30 and TRBJ2-5; D is perhaps TRBD1 (5 bases). From germline, CDR1 is GTSNPN and CDR2 SVGIG (reference sequence). CDR3 length: 12 amino acids. The V end was cut by 1 base, the J end by 5 bases, with 8 bases between. The CDR3 loop is CAWSAGLETQYF. The CDR3 nucleotides read TGTGCCTGGAGTGCAGGGCTTGAGACCCAGTACTTC. Supplemented by reference TRBV30 and TRBJ2-5, the full variable domain reads SQTIHQWPATLVQPVGSPLSLECTVEGTSNPNLYWYRQAAGRGLQLLFYSVGIGQISSEVPQNLSASRPQDRQFILSSKKLLLSDSGFYLCAWSAGLETQYFGPGTRLLVL.

In its sample, this clone was seen once. The chain has TRBV6-2 or TRBV6-3 and TRBJ2-3, with 7 bases identical to TRBD1. The germline V gene encodes CDR1 MNHEY and CDR2 SVGEGT. With 2 bases clipped from V and 4 bases from J, the junction kept 6 bases outside the gene matches. This CDR3 is 15 amino acids long. The DNA for the CDR3 is TGTGCCAGCAGTTACGTACTCACAGGGGCAGATACGCAGTATTTT. It codes for CASSYVLTGADTQYF.

V gene TRBV11-2 combines with J gene TRBJ1-1; a weak D match, TRBD1 (5 bases). Germline V gene lookup returns CDR1 SGHAT and CDR2 FQNNGV. Deletions cut 1 base from V and 2 bases from J, with 8 bases between. The CDR3 sequence is 14 residues long. The chain's CDR3 is CASSLGGSNTEAFF. CDR3 in DNA: TGTGCCAGCAGCTTAGGGGGCTCTAACACTGAAGCTTTCTTT.

The chain is built from TRBV11-2 and TRBJ1-5; possibly TRBD1 for D (5 bases). Trimming shortened V by 5 bases and J by 4 bases, and 9 bases separated the two germline ends. Germline V gene lookup returns CDR1 SGHAT and CDR2 FQNNGV. The CDR3 is 13 amino acids. The CDR3 protein is CASSATDNQPQHF. In nucleotides, the CDR3 is TGTGCCAGCAGCGCGACAGATAATCAGCCCCAGCATTTT. Based on the CDR3 plus reference TRBV11-2 and TRBJ1-5, the full variable domain is EAGVAQSPRYKIIEKRQSVAFWCNPISGHATLYWYQQILGQGPKLLIQFQNNGVVDDSQLPKDRFSAERLKGVDSTLKIQPAKLEDSAVYLCASSATDNQPQHFGDGTRLSIL.

The V and J genes are TRBV15 and TRBJ2-1; 7 bases fit TRBD2. The ends lost 2 bases at V and 10 bases at J; junction bases unmatched: 26. This CDR3 has 20 amino acids. The germline V gene has CDR1 LNHNV and CDR2 YYDKDF (reference sequence). The DNA of the CDR3 is TGTGCCACCAGCAGAACAAGCGGTGGAGGGAGGGCCACAGCCCAAGGAGAGCAGTTCTTC. This gives the protein CATSRTSGGGRATAQGEQFF. The full variable domain, with the rest looked up from reference TRBV15 and TRBJ2-1, is DAMVIQNPRYQVTQFGKPVTLSCSQTLNHNVMYWYQQKSSQAPKLLFHYYDKDFNNEADTPDNFQSRRPNTSFCFLDIRSPGLGDTAMYLCATSRTSGGGRATAQGEQFFGPGTRLTVL.

The chain combines TRBV30 with TRBJ1-1; the match to TRBD1 covers 7 bases. Germline CDR1 and CDR2: GTSNPN and SVGIG (reference sequence). This CDR3 has 12 amino acids. Losses at the gene ends were 2 bases for V and 4 bases for J; bases not matched to a gene: 1. This chain's CDR3 is CAWSTGVTEAFF. The CDR3 DNA reads as TGTGCCTGGAGTACAGGGGTCACTGAAGCTTTCTTT.

This chain connects TRBV12-5 to TRBJ2-2; TRBD2 is a possible D gene (6 bases). V was clipped by 0 bases and J by 8 bases, with 22 bases between them. CDR1 and CDR2 from the germline V gene are LGHNT and FRNRAP. This CDR3 is built from 18 residues. The CDR3, as DNA: TGTGCTAGTGGTTTGGTCCGACAGCCCCGGGACTCCTCAGGGGAGCTGTTTTTT. It translates to CASGLVRQPRDSSGELFF. Using reference TRBV12-5 and TRBJ2-2 for the parts outside the CDR3, the full variable domain is DARVTQTPRHKVTEMGQEVTMRCQPILGHNTVFWYRQTMMQGLELLAYFRNRAPLDDSGMPKDRFSAEMPDATLATLKIQPSEPRDSAVYFCASGLVRQPRDSSGELFFGEGSRLTVL.

V usage is TRBV28 and J usage is TRBJ1-6, with TRBD1 matching 10 bases. V shed 0 bases and J 10 bases; nucleotides not matched to a gene: 6. This CDR3 is built from 16 residues. The germline V gene encodes CDR1 MDHEN and CDR2 SYDVKM. The CDR3 protein is CASSLWGQGLGSPLHF. CDR3 nucleotides: TGTGCCAGCAGTTTATGGGGACAGGGGCTGGGGTCACCCCTCCACTTT.